This is a list of T cell receptor beta chains from one sample in a study of siplizumab effects on memory and regulatory T cells. The table came from immunoSEQ multiplex PCR; TCRdb's copy has only in-frame clones and leaves some out. The table lists approximately 100,000 clones, 93% of them singletons, with approximately 0.67% in the top ten. The specimen was Tregs sorted from blood. These receptors were taken from a human donor in good health. The CDR3 runs from the conserved cysteine through the conserved F or W. D genes are given only for firm matches.

>TRBJ1-5|TRBV30|.
TGTGCCTGGGGGGGGGCTAATCAGCCCCAGCATTTT
CAWGGANQPQHF
>TRBJ1-5|TRBV7-2|.
TGTGCCAGCAGCTTCGGAATAAACAATCAGCCCCAGCATTTT
CASSFGINNQPQHF
>TRBJ2-1|TRBV15|.
TGTGCCACCAGCAGCGACGGTAGTGTGCAGTTCTTC
CATSSDGSVQFF
>TRBJ2-3|TRBV2|.
TGTGCCAGCAGTGAGGGTCGGCCGGGGCAGTATTTT
CASSEGRPGQYF
>TRBJ2-3|TRBV9|TRBD2
TGTGCCAGCAGCGTAGGGACTAGCGGGACAGATACGCAGTATTTT
CASSVGTSGTDTQYF
>TRBJ1-2|TRBV5-1|.
TGCGCCAGCAGCTTGGATTACAGGCGAGGGTATGGCTACACCTTC
CASSLDYRRGYGYTF
>TRBJ1-2|TRBV19|TRBD1
TGTGCCAGTAGTACGACAGGGGAAAACCATGGCTACACCTTC
CASSTTGENHGYTF
>TRBJ2-1|TRBV14|.
TGTGCCAGCACCCAGGGGTGTGGGATCTTC
CASTQGCGIF
>TRBJ2-3|TRBV9|.
TGTGCCAGCAGTCTGCGGGCGGGCACAGATACGCAGTATTTT
CASSLRAGTDTQYF
>TRBJ2-3|TRBV5-5|TRBD1
TGTGCCAGCAGGCCAACAGGGGAGAGAGGCACAGATACGCAGTATTTT
CASRPTGERGTDTQYF
>TRBJ2-7|TRBV6-1|TRBD2
TGTGCCAGCAGTGAAGTGGGGGGGAGATCCTACGAGCAGTACTTC
CASSEVGGRSYEQYF
>TRBJ2-7|TRBV18|.
TGTGCCAGCTCTCAGGGTATCTACGAGCAGTACTTC
CASSQGIYEQYF
>TRBJ1-5|TRBV4-2|.
TGTGCCAGCAGCCAAGATCGAAATAGCAATCAGCCCCAGCATTTT
CASSQDRNSNQPQHF
>TRBJ2-1|TRBV19|.
TGTGCCAGTGGTCTAGTAGGGCCCTACAATGAGCAGTTCTTC
CASGLVGPYNEQFF
>TRBJ1-6|TRBV2|.
TGTGCCAGCCGCTCCGGGACAACCAATTCACCCCTCCACTTT
CASRSGTTNSPLHF
>TRBJ1-3|TRBV5-4|TRBD1
TGTGCCAGCAGCTGGGGACAGGGAAAGTTCACTGGAAACACCATATATTTT
CASSWGQGKFTGNTIYF
>TRBJ1-5|TRBV21-1|.
TGTGCCAGCAGCAAAGTATTCTCCGGGACAGGTACTTCGGGGCCCCAGCATTTT
CASSKVFSGTGTSGPQHF
>TRBJ2-7|TRBV5-1|TRBD1
TGCGCCAGCAGAAAGGGGGGACAGGGGCTCTACGAGCAGTACTTC
CASRKGGQGLYEQYF
>TRBJ2-5|TRBV7-9|.
TGTGCCAGCAGCCCTCAGGTCGGGGGATCAGAGACCCAGTACTTC
CASSPQVGGSETQYF
>TRBJ1-1|TRBV10-3|.
TGTGCCATCAGGGCGGGGGGGACTGAAGCTTTCTTT
CAIRAGGTEAFF